This T cell receptor (beta chain) was retrieved from a study of T cells in Graves' hyperthyroidism and ophthalmopathy. General observations from the study: The model identified upcoming ophthalmopathy a median approximately six months ahead of onset. By a 13 V-J model, ophthalmopathy was set apart from stable hyperthyroidism.

Amplified regions were TCR beta CDR3 sequences from RNA transcripts. Primed by the HTBI set, a first-round RT-PCR was run on the TCR CDR3. Using its own MiXCR run on the multiplex PCR reads, TCRdb lists one record per CDR3 protein. This sample carries 250,000 to 300,000 distinct CDR3 sequences, about 14% of them seen once, and the ten largest clones take 6.5% to 10%. This clonotype was seen only a few times. Its antigen remains unidentified. Trimming left V 2 bases short and J 1 base short, with 12 bases between. The CDR3 contains 14 residues. The germline V gene encodes CDR1 SQVTM and CDR2 ANQGSEA. The rearrangement uses TRBV29-1 and TRBJ2-7; D is possibly TRBD1 (6 bases). The sequenced material came from blood. This TCR came from a woman in her thirties with Graves' hyperthyroidism that later progressed to Graves' ophthalmopathy. CDR3 sequence reads: CSVELRGQSYEQYF. As DNA, the CDR3 is TGCAGCGTTGAACTCCGAGGACAGTCCTACGAGCAGTACTTC.